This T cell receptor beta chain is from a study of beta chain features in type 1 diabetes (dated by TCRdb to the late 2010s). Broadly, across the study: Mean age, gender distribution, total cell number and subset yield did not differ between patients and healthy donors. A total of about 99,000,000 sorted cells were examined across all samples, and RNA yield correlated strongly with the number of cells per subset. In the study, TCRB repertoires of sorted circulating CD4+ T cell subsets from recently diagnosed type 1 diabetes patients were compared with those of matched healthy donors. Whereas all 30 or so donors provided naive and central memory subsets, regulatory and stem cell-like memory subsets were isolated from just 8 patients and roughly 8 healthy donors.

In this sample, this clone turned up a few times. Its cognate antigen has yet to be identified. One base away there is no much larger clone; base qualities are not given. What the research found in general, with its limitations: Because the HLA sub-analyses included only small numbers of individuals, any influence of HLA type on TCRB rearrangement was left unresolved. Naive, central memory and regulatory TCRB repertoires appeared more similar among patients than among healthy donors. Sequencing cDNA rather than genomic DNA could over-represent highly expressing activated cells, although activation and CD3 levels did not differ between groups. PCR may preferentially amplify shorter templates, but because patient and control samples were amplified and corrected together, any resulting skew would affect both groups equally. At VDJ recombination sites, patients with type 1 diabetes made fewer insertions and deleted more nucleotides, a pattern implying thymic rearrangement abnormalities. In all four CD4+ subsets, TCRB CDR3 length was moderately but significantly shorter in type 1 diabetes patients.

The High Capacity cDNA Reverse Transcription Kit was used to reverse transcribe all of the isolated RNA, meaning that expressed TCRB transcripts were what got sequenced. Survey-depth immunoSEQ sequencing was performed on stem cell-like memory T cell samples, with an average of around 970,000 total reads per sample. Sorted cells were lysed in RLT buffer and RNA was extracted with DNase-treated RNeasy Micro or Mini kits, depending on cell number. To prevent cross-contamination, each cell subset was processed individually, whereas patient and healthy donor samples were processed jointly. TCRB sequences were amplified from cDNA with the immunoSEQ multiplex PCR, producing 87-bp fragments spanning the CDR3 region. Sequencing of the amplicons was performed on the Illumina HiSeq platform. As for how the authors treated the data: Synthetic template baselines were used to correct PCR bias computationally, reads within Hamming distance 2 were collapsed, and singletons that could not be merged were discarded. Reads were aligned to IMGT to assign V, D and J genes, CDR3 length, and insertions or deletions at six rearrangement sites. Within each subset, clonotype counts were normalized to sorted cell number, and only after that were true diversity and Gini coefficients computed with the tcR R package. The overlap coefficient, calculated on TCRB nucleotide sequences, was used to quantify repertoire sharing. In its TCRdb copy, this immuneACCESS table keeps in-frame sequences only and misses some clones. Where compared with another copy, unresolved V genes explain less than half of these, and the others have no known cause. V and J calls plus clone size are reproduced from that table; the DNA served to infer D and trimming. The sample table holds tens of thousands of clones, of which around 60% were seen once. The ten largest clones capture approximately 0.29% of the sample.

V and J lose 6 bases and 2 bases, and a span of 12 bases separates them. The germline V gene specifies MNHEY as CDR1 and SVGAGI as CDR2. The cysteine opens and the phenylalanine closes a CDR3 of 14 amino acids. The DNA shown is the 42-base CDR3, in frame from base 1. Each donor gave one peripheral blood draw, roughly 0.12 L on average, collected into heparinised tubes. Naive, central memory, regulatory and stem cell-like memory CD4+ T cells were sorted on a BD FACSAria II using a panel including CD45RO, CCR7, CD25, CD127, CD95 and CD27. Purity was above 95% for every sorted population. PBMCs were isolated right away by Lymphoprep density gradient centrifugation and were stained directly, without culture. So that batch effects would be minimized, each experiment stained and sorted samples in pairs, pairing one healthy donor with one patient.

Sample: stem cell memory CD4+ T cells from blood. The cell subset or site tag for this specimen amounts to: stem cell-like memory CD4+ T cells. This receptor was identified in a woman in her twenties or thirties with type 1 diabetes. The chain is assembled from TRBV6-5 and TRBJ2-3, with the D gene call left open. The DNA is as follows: TGTGCCAGCAGAGGAGATGTACTCACAGATACGCAGTATTTT. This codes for CASRGDVLTDTQYF.